One T cell receptor (beta chain) is described in this entry. What it binds is unknown. Sequenced by immunoSEQ multiplex PCR; TCRdb stores in-frame clones only, minus some. Of about 73,000 clones listed, 80% are singletons. The data were obtained in a study of T cell responses to AZD1222 COVID-19 vaccine. Findings of the study overall: Only five or six individuals given AZD1222 were seropositive at baseline. An increase in Spike-specific TCR breadth and depth was observed after two AZD1222 doses. Clonal diversity may have been underestimated in mostly white British donors.

The CDR3 is made up of 13 amino acids. V gave up 5 bases and J gave up 4 bases; unmatched junction bases: 3. In germline, CDR1 is KGHSH, CDR2 LQKENI. Second doses that came at about 4 or about 12 weeks were put together. The source material was peripheral blood, sampled 28 days after the second AZD1222 dose. The chain employs TRBV18 and TRBJ1-1, with 8 bases identical to TRBD1. This clonotype was obtained from an adult who received the AZD1222 COVID-19 vaccine. The CDR3 nucleotides read TGTGCCAGCTCAGAAACAGGGGGCACTGAAGCTTTCTTT. Protein product: CASSETGGTEAFF.